These T cell receptor beta chains were read from a single sample in a study of T cell responses to AZD1222 COVID-19 vaccine. The data were produced by immunoSEQ multiplex PCR, yet TCRdb's version contains in-frame clones alone and is incomplete. Of tens of thousands of clones listed, approximately 85% are singletons. The material sequenced was peripheral blood, taken 28 days after the second AZD1222 dose. These receptors were collected from an adult who received the AZD1222 COVID-19 vaccine. The CDR3 runs from the conserved cysteine through the conserved F or W. A D gene is named only where the DNA matches it firmly. Clone sizes are given selectively: once, few, many, or a class where the clone is expanded.

-,TRBV7-2,TRBJ2-3,few,CASSYGGAGPDTQYF,TGTGCCAGCAGCTACGGAGGGGCAGGGCCCGATACGCAGTATTTT
-,TRBV6-1,TRBJ1-6,-,CASSELLSGSPLHF,TGTGCCAGCAGTGAACTCTTAAGCGGTTCACCCCTCCACTTT
TRBD1,TRBV30,TRBJ1-2,once,CAGAVGQGGGYTF,TGTGCAGGGGCCGTAGGACAGGGCGGGGGCTACACCTTC
-,TRBV28,TRBJ1-5,-,CASSPGGVQPQHF,TGTGCCAGCAGTCCCGGGGGGGTTCAGCCCCAGCATTTT
TRBD2,TRBV28,TRBJ2-5,-,CASSYGTSGQETQYF,TGTGCCAGCAGTTATGGGACTAGCGGACAAGAGACCCAGTACTTC
TRBD1,TRBV28,TRBJ1-1,-,CASSLGRGIPFF,TGTGCCAGCAGTTTGGGCAGGGGGATACCTTTCTTT
-,TRBV7-9,TRBJ2-2,-,CASPSGGAPTGELFF,TGTGCCTCGCCCTCAGGGGGGGCGCCCACCGGGGAGCTGTTTTTT
TRBD2,TRBV3-1/TRBV3-2,TRBJ2-1,-,CASSHSRTSGDEQFF,TGTGCCAGCAGCCACAGCAGGACTAGCGGGGATGAGCAGTTCTTC
TRBD1,TRBV12-3/TRBV12-4,TRBJ1-1,-,CASSSPDRENAFF,TGTGCCAGCAGTTCCCCGGACAGGGAGAACGCTTTCTTT
TRBD2,TRBV6-5,TRBJ2-1,-,CASSQIAGDNEQFF,TGTGCCAGCAGTCAGATAGCGGGAGACAATGAGCAGTTCTTC
TRBD1,TRBV3-1/TRBV3-2,TRBJ1-6,-,CASSLTGTEHPPLHF,TGTGCCAGCAGCCTCACTGGGACAGAGCACCCACCCCTCCACTTT
-,TRBV6-5,TRBJ1-2,-,CASRQGFGGYTF,TGTGCCAGCAGACAGGGATTCGGGGGCTACACCTTC
-,TRBV28,TRBJ1-4,-,CASSLGGVEKLFF,TGTGCCAGCAGTTTAGGAGGGGTCGAAAAACTGTTTTTT
TRBD1,TRBV9,TRBJ2-2,-,CASSVARGRDTGELFF,TGTGCCAGCAGCGTAGCGAGGGGGCGCGACACCGGGGAGCTGTTTTTT
-,TRBV6-5,TRBJ1-5,once,CASGASNQPQHF,TGTGCCTCGGGTGCGAGCAATCAGCCCCAGCATTTT
-,TRBV5-1,TRBJ2-7,-,CASSPQGSGGEQYF,TGCGCCAGCAGCCCACAGGGATCAGGCGGCGAGCAGTACTTC
TRBD1,TRBV19,TRBJ1-1,once,CASSTLRDRDTEAFF,TGTGCCAGTAGTACCCTCCGGGACAGGGACACTGAAGCTTTCTTT
-,TRBV5-1,TRBJ1-1,-,CASSASPFPGNTEAFF,TGCGCCAGCAGCGCGTCCCCATTCCCAGGGAACACTGAAGCTTTCTTT
TRBD1,TRBV28,TRBJ1-5,-,CASSGAPGGVRYSNQPQHF,TGTGCCAGCAGTGGGGCGCCAGGGGGCGTTCGATATAGCAATCAGCCCCAGCATTTT
-,TRBV4-3,TRBJ2-3,-,CASSQDWYGGASTDTQYF,TGCGCCAGCAGCCAAGACTGGTATGGGGGGGCTAGCACAGATACGCAGTATTTT
-,TRBV5-1,TRBJ1-2,few,CASNSAQGAYGYTF,TGCGCCAGCAATTCCGCGCAGGGTGCCTATGGCTACACCTTC
TRBD1,TRBV7-9,TRBJ1-1,-,CASSSTKGGQGLGTEAFF,TGTGCCAGCAGCTCAACCAAAGGAGGACAGGGGTTAGGGACTGAAGCTTTCTTT
-,TRBV18,TRBJ2-7,-,CASSPVTNEQYF,TGTGCCAGCTCACCAGTGACTAACGAGCAGTACTTC
-,TRBV5-1,TRBJ2-2,-,CASSFNSGELFF,TGCGCCAGCAGCTTCAATTCCGGGGAGCTGTTTTTT
TRBD1,TRBV19,TRBJ1-1,once,CASSKRTWDSNTEAFF,TGTGCCAGTAGTAAGCGGACCTGGGACAGCAACACTGAAGCTTTCTTT
-,TRBV2,TRBJ1-2,-,CASSDGFRNYGYTF,TGTGCCAGCAGTGACGGTTTTAGGAACTATGGCTACACCTTC
TRBD1,TRBV4-2,TRBJ2-4,once,CASSPPGQGNIQYF,TGTGCCAGCAGCCCCCCTGGACAGGGAAACATTCAGTACTTC
-,TRBV5-4,TRBJ1-6,once,CASSLDQGKSLPLHF,TGTGCCAGCAGCTTGGATCAGGGGAAGTCCCTTCCCCTCCACTTT
-,TRBV3-1/TRBV3-2,TRBJ1-6,-,CASSPPNRDYNSPLHF,TGTGCCAGCAGCCCCCCCAACAGGGACTATAATTCACCCCTCCACTTT
-,TRBV7-6,TRBJ2-1,few,CASSLGATKGDEQFF,TGTGCCAGCAGCTTAGGTGCGACAAAGGGCGATGAGCAGTTCTTC
TRBD1,TRBV6-5,TRBJ2-3,-,CASIYLGQGADTQYF,TGTGCCAGCATTTACTTGGGACAGGGAGCAGATACGCAGTATTTT
TRBD1,TRBV5-1,TRBJ1-3,once,CASSLGDRSGNTIYF,TGCGCCAGCAGCTTGGGGGACAGGTCTGGAAACACCATATATTTT
-,TRBV29-1,TRBJ1-2,-,CSVVGVQGYTF,TGCAGCGTGGTGGGGGTTCAAGGCTACACCTTC
-,TRBV3-1/TRBV3-2,TRBJ1-1,once,CASSTGNTEAFF,TGTGCCAGCAGTACGGGGAACACTGAAGCTTTCTTT
TRBD1,TRBV5-4,TRBJ1-3,-,CASSFGRGGPGNTIYF,TGTGCCAGCAGCTTCGGCAGGGGGGGGCCTGGAAACACCATATATTTT
-,TRBV5-4,TRBJ1-2,-,CASSSPSGLRYGYTF,TGTGCCAGCAGCTCCCCGAGCGGGCTCCGTTATGGCTACACCTTC
-,TRBV6-5,TRBJ1-6,-,CASSYGGVNSPLHF,TGTGCCAGCAGTTATGGGGGCGTTAATTCACCCCTCCACTTT
TRBD2,TRBV7-3,TRBJ2-2,-,CASSLISLSGRGTGELFF,TGTGCCAGCAGCTTAATATCGCTAAGCGGGAGAGGTACCGGGGAGCTGTTTTTT
-,TRBV1,TRBJ1-2,-,CTSSQEPGSANYGYTF,TGCACCAGCAGCCAAGAACCGGGGTCAGCTAACTATGGCTACACCTTC
TRBD2,TRBV7-3,TRBJ2-1,-,CASSLEVSGSYNEQFF,TGTGCCAGCAGCTTAGAGGTTAGCGGGAGTTACAATGAGCAGTTCTTC
TRBD1,TRBV6-5,TRBJ2-4,-,CASSSRQGYGNIQYF,TGTGCCAGCAGCAGCCGACAGGGGTACGGAAACATTCAGTACTTC
-,TRBV10-3,TRBJ2-1,-,CAISESTQGSNEQFF,TGTGCCATCAGTGAGTCGACCCAGGGAAGCAATGAGCAGTTCTTC
-,TRBV19,TRBJ2-1,-,CASSIPGWGNEQFF,TGTGCCAGTAGTATACCTGGATGGGGCAATGAGCAGTTCTTC
-,TRBV18,TRBJ1-3,-,CASSQGPTTSGNTIYF,TGTGCCAGCTCACAGGGCCCTACGACCTCTGGAAACACCATATATTTT
-,TRBV4-1,TRBJ1-1,-,CASSQVPGATEAFF,TGCGCCAGCAGCCAAGTGCCAGGGGCCACTGAAGCTTTCTTT
TRBD2,TRBV3-1/TRBV3-2,TRBJ2-2,-,CASSQLLAGLAGATGELFF,TGTGCCAGCAGCCAACTACTTGCTGGACTAGCGGGAGCGACCGGGGAGCTGTTTTTT
-,TRBV4-2,TRBJ2-1,-,CASSQDWGTTYNEQFF,TGTGCCAGCAGCCAAGATTGGGGGACAACCTACAATGAGCAGTTCTTC
-,TRBV28,TRBJ1-4,once,CASSKGGLGDEKLFF,TGTGCCAGCAGCAAGGGGGGATTGGGGGATGAAAAACTGTTTTTT
-,TRBV5-8,TRBJ1-4,-,CASSFLQTTNEKLFF,TGTGCCAGCAGCTTCCTACAGACAACTAATGAAAAACTGTTTTTT
-,TRBV7-9,TRBJ2-2,-,CASSLTGAVGELFF,TGTGCCAGCAGCTTGACAGGTGCCGTTGGGGAGCTGTTTTTT
TRBD1,TRBV7-9,TRBJ2-1,-,CASSRQGSEQFF,TGTGCCAGCAGCCGACAGGGAAGTGAGCAGTTCTTC
-,TRBV15,TRBJ1-2,-,CATSRDSGNYGYTF,TGTGCCACCAGCAGAGATTCGGGAAACTATGGCTACACCTTC
TRBD2,TRBV25-1,TRBJ2-1,-,CASSEYYGRADSSNEQFF,TGTGCCAGCAGTGAATATTACGGGAGGGCCGACTCCAGTAATGAGCAGTTCTTC
-,TRBV6-5,TRBJ1-2,-,CASEIAPYGYTF,TGTGCCAGCGAAATAGCCCCCTATGGCTACACCTTC
-,TRBV9,TRBJ2-7,-,CASRPPGSGGVNSYEQYF,TGTGCCAGCAGGCCTCCCGGGTCTGGAGGCGTTAACTCCTACGAGCAGTACTTC
TRBD2,TRBV11-3,TRBJ2-7,-,CASSPGSGRNEQYF,TGTGCCAGCAGCCCAGGTAGCGGGAGGAACGAGCAGTACTTC
TRBD2,TRBV9,TRBJ2-1,few,CASSVGLAGTSNDEQFF,TGTGCCAGCAGCGTCGGACTAGCGGGTACGTCTAACGATGAGCAGTTCTTC
TRBD2,TRBV9,TRBJ2-3,-,CASSVSTGLAGTDTQYF,TGTGCCAGCAGCGTCTCCACCGGGCTAGCGGGGACTGATACGCAGTATTTT
-,TRBV28,TRBJ2-1,-,CASRTTPNEQFF,TGTGCCAGCAGGACTACCCCCAATGAGCAGTTCTTC